A single sample is the source of the 26 T cell receptor beta chains below, sequenced in a study of immune reconstitution after stem cell transplant in scleroderma. MiXCR, applied by TCRdb to the RT-PCR reads, yields one record per CDR3 protein. The sample records 1,500 or so distinct CDR3 sequences, roughly an eighth being singletons. The sample was collected before or after autologous hematopoietic stem cell transplantation (not recorded which). Receptors originate from a female donor with systemic sclerosis.

This clonotype turned up a few times. J is TRBJ2-1 and V is TRBV25-1, with 10 bases aligning to TRBD2. The germline CDR1 and CDR2 sequences are MGHDK and SYGVNS. The CDR3 runs to 15 residues. With V trimmed by 4 bases and J by 4 bases, 4 bases remained unmatched. The CDR3 DNA follows: TGTGCCAGCAGTGGTAGCGGGGGGAATTACAATGAGCAGTTCTTC. It is translated as CASSGSGGNYNEQFF. Full variable domain (remainder filled in from reference TRBV25-1 and TRBJ2-1): EADIYQTPRYLVIGTGKKITLECSQTMGHDKMYWYQQDPGMELHLIHYSYGVNSTEKGDLSSESTVSRIRTEHFPLTLESARPSHTSQYLCASSGSGGNYNEQFFGPGTRLTVL.

By sample fraction, this clonotype is medium-sized. The chain couples TRBV27 to TRBJ2-2, with D hard to call. The CDR3 runs to 16 residues. Germline CDR1 and CDR2: MNHEY and SMNVEV (reference sequence). The V gene lost 3 bases and the J gene lost 3 bases, with 14 bases spanning the gap. In nucleotides, the CDR3 is TGTGCCAGCAGTTTTAACAGCCCAAAATACACCGGGGAGCTGTTTTTT. It yields the protein CASSFNSPKYTGELFF.

J is TRBJ2-7 and V is TRBV3-1; the match to TRBD1 covers 12 bases. Germline V lookup: CDR1 LGHDT, CDR2 YNNKEL (reference sequence). V lost 3 bases and J lost 6; bases outside the gene matches: 6. The CDR3 has 15 residues. The CDR3 DNA is TGTGCCAGCAGCCAGGGGACAGGGGGCGTAGGCGAGCAGTACTTC. Protein sequence: CASSQGTGGVGEQYF.

This chain links TRBV6-2 or TRBV6-3 with TRBJ2-7; 14 positions match TRBD2. Germline V gene data show CDR1 as MNHEY and CDR2 as SVGEGT. The CDR3 spans 16 residues. V was clipped by 7 bases and J by 2 bases; unmatched bases: 7. The CDR3 nucleotides are TGTGCCAGCACCGGGCGACTAGCGGGAGGGACCTACGAGCAGTACTTC. Translating it yields CASTGRLAGGTYEQYF.

In DNA, the CDR3 is TGTGCCAGCAGCTTGGGGGGCTCCACTAACTATGGCTACACCTTC. It is translated as CASSLGGSTNYGYTF. The chain carries TRBV5-6 and TRBJ1-2, with a tentative D call TRBD1 (5 bases). CDR1 is SGHDT, CDR2 YYEEEE, per germline. The V end was cut by 0 bases, the J end by 0 bases, with 9 bases between. The CDR3 is made up of 15 amino acids. Drawing the rest from reference TRBV5-6 and TRBJ1-2, the complete variable domain is DAGVTQSPTHLIKTRGQQVTLRCSPKSGHDTVSWYQQALGQGPQFIFQYYEEEERQRGNFPDRFSGHQFPNYSSELNVNALLLGDSALYLCASSLGGSTNYGYTFGSGTRLTVV.

By share, this clonotype ranks as large. The rearrangement uses TRBV7-6 and TRBJ1-1, with unresolved D. The CDR3 is made up of 14 amino acids. Germline CDR1 SGHVS, CDR2 FNYEAQ. Trimming cost V 1 base and J 0 bases, with 6 bases left between them. In DNA, the CDR3 is TGTGCCAGCAGCTTAGAGGCGGTGAACACTGAAGCTTTCTTT. It codes for CASSLEAVNTEAFF.

V usage is TRBV12-3 or TRBV12-4 and J usage is TRBJ2-7, with D uncertain. V was cut by 3 bases and J by 6 bases, with 9 bases left in between. CDR3 length: 12 amino acids. The DNA for the CDR3 is TGTGCCAGCAGTTTCGGTAGGAGCGAGCAGTACTTC. It translates to CASSFGRSEQYF.

By sample fraction, this clonotype is medium-sized. The chain has TRBV10-3 and TRBJ1-6; 10 positions agree with TRBD1. Germline lookup yields CDR1 ENHRY and CDR2 SYGVKD. V trimming: 11 bases; J trimming: 12 bases; junction bases outside the gene matches: 10. This CDR3 spans 13 amino acids. The CDR3 DNA follows: TGTGCCGCCCAGGGACAGGGGAGAATACCCCTCCACTTT. It encodes CAAQGQGRIPLHF.

This clonotype is medium-sized in the sample. The J gene is TRBJ1-1, the V gene TRBV20-1; 9 positions agree with TRBD1. V was pared by 1 base and J by 10 bases, with 4 bases of the junction left unmatched. Germline V lookup: CDR1 DFQATT, CDR2 SNEGSKA (reference sequence). The CDR3 is made up of 12 amino acids. CDR3 sequence (DNA): TGCAGTGCTAGAGCGTCGACAGGGGGAGCTTTCTTT. The encoded protein is CSARASTGGAFF.

In its sample, this clonotype ranks as medium-sized. This chain links TRBV2 with TRBJ2-1; the D gene is possibly TRBD2 (6 bases). The CDR3 totals 17 residues. CDR1 and CDR2 from the germline V gene are SNHLY and FYNNEI. V gave up 6 bases and J gave up 2 bases, with 20 bases separating them. The CDR3 here is CASSGFGGPDTYNEQFF. CDR3 coding DNA: TGTGCCAGCAGCGGTTTCGGAGGGCCCGACACCTACAATGAGCAGTTCTTC.

This clonotype came up a few times. With a much larger clone just one base away, this may be a read error. This sequence joins TRBV2 and TRBJ1-5; 7 bases line up with TRBD1. The CDR3 is 14 residues long. The germline CDR1 and CDR2 sequences are SNHLY and FYNNEI. Losses at the gene ends were 7 bases for V and 5 bases for J; bases not matched to a gene: 8. CDR3 DNA: TGTGCCAGCAACTGGGACAGCTATTATCAGCCCCAGCATTTT. As protein: CASNWDSYYQPQHF.

In its sample, this clonotype is medium-sized. This chain joins TRBV5-6 and TRBJ1-3; 7 nucleotides agree with TRBD1. Trimming removed 3 bases from V and 3 bases from J; junction bases left unmatched: 6. Per germline, CDR1 SGHDT and CDR2 YYEEEE. CDR3 size: 15 residues. The CDR3 reads CASSYGQALGNTIYF. The CDR3 DNA is TGTGCCAGCAGCTACGGACAGGCGCTTGGAAACACCATATATTTT.

This clonotype was found a few times. The chain carries TRBV3-1 and TRBJ1-2; maybe TRBD1 (6 bases). Trimming removed 3 bases from V and 2 bases from J, with 10 bases in between. Germline V gene data show CDR1 as LGHDT and CDR2 as YNNKEL (reference sequence). The CDR3 runs to 14 residues. The CDR3 sequence: CASSHRTANYGYTF. The CDR3 DNA follows: TGTGCCAGCAGCCATCGGACAGCGAACTATGGCTACACCTTC.

In its sample, this clonotype ranks as medium-sized (0.01 to 0.1%). V usage is TRBV2 and J usage is TRBJ2-6, with TRBD1 identical over 11 bases. There are 17 residues in the CDR3. V was pared by 5 bases and J by 3 bases, with 6 bases of the junction left unmatched. Germline CDR1 SNHLY, CDR2 FYNNEI. CDR3: CASSPRTGGIGANVLTF. CDR3 DNA sequence: TGTGCCAGCAGTCCTCGGACAGGGGGCATTGGGGCCAACGTCCTGACTTTC.

This clonotype is termed large. The rearrangement joins TRBV20-1 to TRBJ2-1; D might be TRBD1 or TRBD2, each matching 6 bases. V lost 2 bases and J 0 bases, leaving 8 bases between the germline ends. The CDR3 extends over 14 amino acids. Germline V gene sequence: CDR1 DFQATT, CDR2 SNEGSKA (reference sequence). CDR3 protein: CSARRGVSYNEQFF. The CDR3 nucleotides read TGCAGTGCTAGAAGGGGGGTCTCCTACAATGAGCAGTTCTTC.

This clonotype was observed a handful of times. The gene calls are TRBV20-1 and TRBJ1-2; D gene uncertain. Trimming took 3 bases from V and 0 from J, leaving 8 bases between them. The CDR3 is 13 residues long. Germline V gene data show CDR1 as DFQATT and CDR2 as SNEGSKA (reference sequence). The CDR3 nucleotides are TGCAGTGCTAGGGAAGAAGCTAACTATGGCTACACCTTC. Its protein is CSAREEANYGYTF.

Sample share makes this clonotype medium-sized. The chain couples TRBV6-5 to TRBJ2-7; no clear D gene. V lost 0 bases and J 3 bases, leaving 9 bases between the germline ends. The germline V gene has CDR1 MNHEY and CDR2 SVGAGI. This CDR3 has 14 amino acids. For the CDR3, the DNA is TGTGCCAGCAGTTACTCCCCGGGCAGCTACGAGCAGTACTTC. Protein sequence: CASSYSPGSYEQYF.

This clonotype was counted once. A read error may produce the germline difference seen at one junction end. J is TRBJ2-7 and V is TRBV18, with 9 bases aligning to TRBD1. Germline assignment: CDR1 KGHSH and CDR2 LQKENI. CDR3 length equals 15 residues. CDR3 bases: TGTGCCAGCTCCCTTACCGGGACAGGGATGTACGAGCAGTGCTTC. It translates to CASSLTGTGMYEQCF.

This clonotype was counted between two and nine times. A much larger clone lies one base from this, so it may be a read error. V usage is TRBV5-1 and J usage is TRBJ2-7; 10 bases align to TRBD1. The CDR3 sequence is 15 residues long. Germline CDR1 is SGHRS and CDR2 is YFSETQ. The CDR3 DNA is TGCGCCGGCAGCCCCGGACAGGGGGAGATCTACGAGCAGTACTTC. As protein: CAGSPGQGEIYEQYF.

This clonotype qualifies as medium-sized. CDR3 in DNA: TGCAGCGTTGATGTGACAGGGACCTCCTACGAGCAGTACTTC. Translation: CSVDVTGTSYEQYF. This chain links TRBV29-1 with TRBJ2-7; 7 bases match TRBD1. CDR1 and CDR2 (germline): SQVTM, ANQGSEA. V lost 3 bases, J lost 0 bases, and 5 bases stayed unmatched. The CDR3 runs 14 residues.

The chain combines TRBV4-1 with TRBJ1-4; D unclear. Trimming shortened V by 0 bases and J by 8 bases, and 4 bases separated the two germline ends. Germline values: CDR1 MGHRA, CDR2 YSYEKL. There are 12 residues in the CDR3. CDR3 in amino acids: CASSQDKEKLFF. In nucleotides, the CDR3 is TGCGCCAGCAGCCAAGATAAGGAAAAACTGTTTTTT.

This clonotype is medium-sized. The chain recombines TRBV7-2 with TRBJ2-7, with D perhaps TRBD1 (5 bases). This CDR3 region has 15 residues. The ends were cut back, 6 bases at V and 3 bases at J, with 18 bases in the middle. Germline V gene lookup returns CDR1 SGHTA and CDR2 FQGNSA. The CDR3 nucleotides are TGTGCCAGCAGGTCCACAGGTGCTGGCTACTACGAGCAGTACTTC. It translates to CASRSTGAGYYEQYF.

This clonotype was counted a few times. The rearrangement uses TRBV3-1 and TRBJ2-7; 7 bases match TRBD2. Germline CDR1 is LGHDT and CDR2 is YNNKEL (reference sequence). J lost 2 bases, V lost 4 bases, and 2 bases had no gene match. The CDR3 is 13 residues long. The CDR3 loop reads CASSRGGTYEQYF. The DNA of the CDR3 is TGTGCCAGCAGCCGGGGGGGGACCTACGAGCAGTACTTC.

This clonotype is labeled as medium-sized. V usage is TRBV15 and J usage is TRBJ2-3; no reliable D call. Germline V gene lookup returns CDR1 LNHNV and CDR2 YYDKDF (reference sequence). CDR3 length: 15 amino acids. V lost 4 bases, J lost 1 base, and 12 bases lay in between. This chain's CDR3 is CATSKATTGTDTQYF. CDR3 nucleotides: TGTGCCACCAGCAAGGCGACAACTGGCACAGATACGCAGTATTTT.

Sample share makes this clonotype hyperexpanded (1% or more). J is TRBJ2-7 and V is TRBV20-1; TRBD1 matches at 7 bases. Per germline, CDR1 DFQATT and CDR2 SNEGSKA (reference sequence). V was pared by 0 bases and J by 2 bases, with 10 bases of the junction left unmatched. There are 16 residues in the CDR3. The CDR3 DNA sequence: TGCAGTGCTAGAGATCCGGAGACAGGGAACACCTACGAGCAGTACTTC. Its protein is CSARDPETGNTYEQYF.

The chain joins TRBV6-2 or TRBV6-3 to TRBJ1-5; 9 bases are shared with TRBD1. The CDR3 loop spans 15 amino acids. V gave up 0 bases and J gave up 11 bases; unmatched junction bases: 8. The germline CDR1 and CDR2 sequences are MNHEY and SVGEGT. For the CDR3, the DNA is TGTGCCAGCAGTTACTCCCCGGGACAGGGTCTCTCCCAGCATTTT. This sequence encodes CASSYSPGQGLSQHF.